The next 8 T cell receptor beta chains were all read from a single sample in a study of cytomegalovirus exposure and HLA in healthy donors. Both 60 Vbeta primers and 13 Jbeta primers went into the PCR. The method was immunoSEQ multiplex PCR; TCRdb's version includes in-frame clones alone and lacks a portion of them. The sample lists about 170,000 clones; roughly 85% were seen once. The material sequenced was PBMCs. The receptors originated from a male donor in good health and CMV-seronegative.

The chain uses TRBV27 and TRBJ2-5; 9 bases are shared with TRBD1. With 5 bases clipped from V and 11 bases from J, the junction kept 9 bases outside the gene matches. The CDR3 is 13 amino acids. Germline values: CDR1 MNHEY, CDR2 SMNVEV (reference sequence). CDR3 in DNA: TGTGCCAGCAGTCCAGGGACAGGGTTTGAGCAGTACTTC. Protein product: CASSPGTGFEQYF.

The chain recombines TRBV6-1 with TRBJ2-4; 9 nucleotides agree with TRBD1. The CDR3 sequence is 15 residues long. With 3 bases clipped from V and 7 bases from J, the junction kept 7 bases outside the gene matches. Germline-derived CDR1 and CDR2 are MNHNS and SASEGT. CDR3 DNA: TGTGCCAGCAGTGATGGAGGGGACAGGGTGAACATTCAGTACTTC. Protein sequence: CASSDGGDRVNIQYF.

The chain has TRBV27 and TRBJ2-2; tentative D call: TRBD2 (5 bases). Looked up from germline, CDR1 is MNHEY and CDR2 is SMNVEV (reference sequence). The length of the CDR3 is 16 residues. V lost 4 bases to trimming and J lost 0 bases, with 12 bases between them. The CDR3 sequence is CASSYQRRTNTGELFF. Here the CDR3 DNA reads TGTGCCAGCAGTTACCAGCGGAGGACGAACACCGGGGAGCTGTTTTTT.

The V call is TRBV9, the J call TRBJ2-7, with TRBD2 matching 16 bases. The V and J ends lost 4 bases and 6 bases, in that order; junction bases with no gene match: 13. The CDR3 length is 18 residues. Germline V gives CDR1 SGDLS, CDR2 YYNGEE. This chain's CDR3 is CASSQGGLAGGPQGEQYF. CDR3 nucleotide sequence: TGTGCCAGCAGCCAAGGGGGACTAGCGGGAGGGCCCCAGGGCGAGCAGTACTTC.

Notes on this clone: A read error may account for a junction end that differs from germline. The chain uses TRBV7-9 and TRBJ1-1, with 7 positions matching TRBD1. CDR1 SEHNR and CDR2 FQNEAQ come from the germline V gene (reference sequence). The CDR3 is made up of 14 amino acids. The chain's CDR3 is CASSPPTGNAEAFF. For the CDR3, the DNA is TGTGCCAGCAGCCCCCCGACAGGGAACGCTGAAGCTTTCTTT. Filled out from reference TRBV7-9 and TRBJ1-1, the complete variable domain reads DTGVSQNPRHKITKRGQNVTFRCDPISEHNRLYWYRQTLGQGPEFLTYFQNEAQLEKSRLLSDRFSAERPKGSFSTLEIQRTEQGDSAMYLCASSPPTGNAEAFFGQGTRLTVV.

V usage is TRBV19 and J usage is TRBJ1-1; 7 bases match TRBD1. The J segment lost 4 bases and the V segment lost 8 bases, leaving 13 bases of the junction unmatched. Germline CDR1 and CDR2: LNHDA and SQIVND (reference sequence). The CDR3 length is 15 residues. The CDR3 loop is CASGHRGPWATEAFF. DNA for the CDR3: TGTGCCAGTGGGCACAGGGGTCCCTGGGCCACTGAAGCTTTCTTT. Together with reference TRBV19 and TRBJ1-1, the CDR3 gives the full variable domain: DGGITQSPKYLFRKEGQNVTLSCEQNLNHDAMYWYRQDPGQGLRLIYYSQIVNDFQKGDIAEGYSVSREKKESFPLTVTSAQKNPTAFYLCASGHRGPWATEAFFGQGTRLTVV.

The rearrangement uses TRBV5-1 and TRBJ1-2; 10 bases match TRBD1. The CDR3 extends over 16 amino acids. Germline CDR1 SGHRS, CDR2 YFSETQ. The ends lost 3 bases at V and 2 bases at J; junction bases unmatched: 7. The chain's CDR3 is CASSSGQGVPNYGYTF. CDR3 nucleotides: TGCGCCAGCAGCTCCGGACAGGGGGTCCCGAACTATGGCTACACCTTC.

This clone has only one observation. The sample contains more than one DNA sequence encoding this CDR3. This chain uses TRBV5-1 with TRBJ1-5, with TRBD1 identical over 11 bases. Losses at the gene ends were 0 bases for V and 7 bases for J; bases not matched to a gene: 12. Germline assignment: CDR1 SGHRS and CDR2 YFSETQ. The CDR3 covers 18 residues. For the CDR3, the DNA is TGCGCCAGCAGCTTGGCACCTGCCGGGACAGGGGGGGAGCAGCCCCAGCATTTT. It yields the protein CASSLAPAGTGGEQPQHF.